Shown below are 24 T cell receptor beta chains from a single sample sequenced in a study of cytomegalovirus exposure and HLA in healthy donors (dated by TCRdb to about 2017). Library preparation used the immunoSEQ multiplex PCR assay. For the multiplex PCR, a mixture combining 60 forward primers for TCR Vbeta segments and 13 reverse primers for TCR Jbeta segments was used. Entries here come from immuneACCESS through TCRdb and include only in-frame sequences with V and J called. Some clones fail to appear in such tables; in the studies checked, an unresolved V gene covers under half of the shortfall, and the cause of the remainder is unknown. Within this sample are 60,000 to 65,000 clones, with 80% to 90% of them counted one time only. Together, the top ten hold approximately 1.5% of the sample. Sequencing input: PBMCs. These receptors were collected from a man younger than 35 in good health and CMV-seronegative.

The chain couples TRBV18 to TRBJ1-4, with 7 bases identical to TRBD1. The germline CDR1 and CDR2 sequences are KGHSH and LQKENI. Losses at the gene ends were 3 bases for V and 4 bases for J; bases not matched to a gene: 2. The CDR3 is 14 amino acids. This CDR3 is CASSPDRSNEKLFF. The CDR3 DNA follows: TGTGCCAGCTCACCGGACAGGAGTAATGAAAAACTGTTTTTT.

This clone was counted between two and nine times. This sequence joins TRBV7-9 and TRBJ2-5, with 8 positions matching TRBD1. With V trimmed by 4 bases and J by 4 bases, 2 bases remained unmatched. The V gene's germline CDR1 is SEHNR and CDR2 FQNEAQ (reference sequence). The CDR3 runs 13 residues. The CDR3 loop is CASSSRGPETQYF. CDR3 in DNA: TGTGCCAGCAGCTCCAGGGGGCCAGAGACCCAGTACTTC.

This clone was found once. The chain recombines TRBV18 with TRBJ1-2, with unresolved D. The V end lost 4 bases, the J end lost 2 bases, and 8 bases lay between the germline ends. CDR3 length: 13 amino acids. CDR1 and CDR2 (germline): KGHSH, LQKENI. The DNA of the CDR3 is TGTGCCAGCTCACTCGAGGTGAACTATGGCTACACCTTC. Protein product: CASSLEVNYGYTF.

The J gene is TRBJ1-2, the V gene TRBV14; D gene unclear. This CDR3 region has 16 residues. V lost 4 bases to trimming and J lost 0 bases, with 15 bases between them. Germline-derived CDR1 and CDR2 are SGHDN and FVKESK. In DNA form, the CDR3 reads TGTGCCAGCAGCCCTACCGCGTGGGGAGCTAACTATGGCTACACCTTC. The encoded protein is CASSPTAWGANYGYTF.

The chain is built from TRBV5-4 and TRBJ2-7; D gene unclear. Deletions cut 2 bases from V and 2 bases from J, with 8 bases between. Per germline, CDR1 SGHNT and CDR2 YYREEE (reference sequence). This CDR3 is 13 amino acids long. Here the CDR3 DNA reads TGTGCCAGCAGCTTCTCCGCGGCCTACGAGCAGTACTTC. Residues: CASSFSAAYEQYF.

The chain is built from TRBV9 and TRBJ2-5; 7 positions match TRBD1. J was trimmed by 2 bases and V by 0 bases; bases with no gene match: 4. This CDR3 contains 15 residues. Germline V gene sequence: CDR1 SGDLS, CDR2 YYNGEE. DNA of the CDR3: TGTGCCAGCAGCGTAGCTAACAGGGGACAAGAGACCCAGTACTTC. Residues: CASSVANRGQETQYF.

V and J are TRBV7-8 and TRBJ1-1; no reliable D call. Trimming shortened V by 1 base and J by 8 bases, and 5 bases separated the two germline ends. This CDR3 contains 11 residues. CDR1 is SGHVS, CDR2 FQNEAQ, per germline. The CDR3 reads CASSLGGEAFF. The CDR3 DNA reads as TGTGCCAGCAGCTTAGGAGGGGAAGCTTTCTTT.

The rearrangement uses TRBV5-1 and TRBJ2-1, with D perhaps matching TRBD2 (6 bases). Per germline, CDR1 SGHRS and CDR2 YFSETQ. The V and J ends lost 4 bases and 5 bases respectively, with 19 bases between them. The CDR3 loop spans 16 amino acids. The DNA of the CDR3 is TGCGCCAGCAGCCCGGACGGGGGAAGGATCGACAATGAGCAGTTCTTC. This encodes CASSPDGGRIDNEQFF.

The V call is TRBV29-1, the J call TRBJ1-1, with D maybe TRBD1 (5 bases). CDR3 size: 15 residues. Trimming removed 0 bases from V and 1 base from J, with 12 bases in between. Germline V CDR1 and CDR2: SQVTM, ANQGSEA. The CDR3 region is CSVEETGTGNTEAFF. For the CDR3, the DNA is TGCAGCGTTGAAGAGACGGGGACTGGGAACACTGAAGCTTTCTTT.

CDR3 region: CASSYSHREGEQYF. CDR3 nucleotides: TGTGCCAGCAGTTACTCGCACAGGGAAGGCGAGCAGTACTTC. The V and J genes are TRBV6-5 and TRBJ2-7; possibly TRBD1 for D (6 bases). The CDR3 covers 14 residues. V lost 0 bases to trimming and J lost 6 bases, with 12 bases between them. Germline loops: CDR1 MNHEY, CDR2 SVGAGI.

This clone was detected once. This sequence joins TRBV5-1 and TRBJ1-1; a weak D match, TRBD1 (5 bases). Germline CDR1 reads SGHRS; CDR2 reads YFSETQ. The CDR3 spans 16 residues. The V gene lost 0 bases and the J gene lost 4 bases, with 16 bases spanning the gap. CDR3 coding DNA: TGCGCCAGCAGCTTGGCCCCCACAGGTCTGGGCACTGAAGCTTTCTTT. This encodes CASSLAPTGLGTEAFF.

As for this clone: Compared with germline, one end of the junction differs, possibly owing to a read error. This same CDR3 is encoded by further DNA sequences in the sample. CDR3 residues: CASSEVRGRNDQPQHF. The CDR3 nucleotides are TGCGCCAGCAGTGAAGTTAGGGGAAGGAACGATCAGCCCCAGCATTTT. V is TRBV6-1 and J is TRBJ1-5; a possible D gene is TRBD1 (5 bases). CDR3 size: 16 residues. Germline values: CDR1 MNHNS, CDR2 SASEGT.

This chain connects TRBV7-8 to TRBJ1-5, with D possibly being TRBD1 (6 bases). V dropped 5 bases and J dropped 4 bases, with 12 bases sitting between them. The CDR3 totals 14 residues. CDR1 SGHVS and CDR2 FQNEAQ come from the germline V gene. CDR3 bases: TGTGCCAGCAGCCCTCAACAGGGAAATCAGCCCCAGCATTTT. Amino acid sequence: CASSPQQGNQPQHF.

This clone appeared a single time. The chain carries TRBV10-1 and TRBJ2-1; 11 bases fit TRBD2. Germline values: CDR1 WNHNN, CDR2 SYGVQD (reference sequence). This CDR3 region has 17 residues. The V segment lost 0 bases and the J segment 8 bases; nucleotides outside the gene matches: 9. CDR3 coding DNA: TGCGCCAGCAGTGAGTCTTCAACTAGCGGGGGAAATCATGAGCAGTTCTTC. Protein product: CASSESSTSGGNHEQFF.

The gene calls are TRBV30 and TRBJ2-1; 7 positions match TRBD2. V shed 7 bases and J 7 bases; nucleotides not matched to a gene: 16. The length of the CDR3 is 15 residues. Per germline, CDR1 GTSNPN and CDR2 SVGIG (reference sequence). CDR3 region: CALTLFGLGKNEQFF. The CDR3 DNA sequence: TGTGCCTTAACCCTTTTTGGACTAGGAAAAAATGAGCAGTTCTTC.

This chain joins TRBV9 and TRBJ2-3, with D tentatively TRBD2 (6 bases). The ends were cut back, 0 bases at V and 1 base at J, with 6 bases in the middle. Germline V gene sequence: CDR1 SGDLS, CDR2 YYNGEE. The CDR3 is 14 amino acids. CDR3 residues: CASSVASGTDTQYF. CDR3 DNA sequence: TGTGCCAGCAGCGTAGCTAGCGGCACAGATACGCAGTATTTT.

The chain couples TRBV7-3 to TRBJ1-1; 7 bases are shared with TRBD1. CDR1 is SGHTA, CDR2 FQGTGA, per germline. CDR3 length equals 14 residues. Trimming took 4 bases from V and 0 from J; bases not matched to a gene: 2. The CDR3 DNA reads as TGTGCCAGCAGCTCCAGGGGGGTGAACACTGAAGCTTTCTTT. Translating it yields CASSSRGVNTEAFF.

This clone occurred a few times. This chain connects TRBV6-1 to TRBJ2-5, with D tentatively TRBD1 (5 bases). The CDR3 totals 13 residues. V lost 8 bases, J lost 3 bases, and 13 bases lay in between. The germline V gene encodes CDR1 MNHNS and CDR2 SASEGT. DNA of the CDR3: TGTGCCAGCGCGACCGGACAAGAAGAGACCCAGTACTTC. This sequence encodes CASATGQEETQYF.

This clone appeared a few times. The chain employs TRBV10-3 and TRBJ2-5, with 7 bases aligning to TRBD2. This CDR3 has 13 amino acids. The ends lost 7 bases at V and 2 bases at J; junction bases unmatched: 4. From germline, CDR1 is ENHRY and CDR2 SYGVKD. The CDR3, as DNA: TGTGCCATCATGGGGGGAGGGCAAGAGACCCAGTACTTC. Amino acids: CAIMGGGQETQYF.

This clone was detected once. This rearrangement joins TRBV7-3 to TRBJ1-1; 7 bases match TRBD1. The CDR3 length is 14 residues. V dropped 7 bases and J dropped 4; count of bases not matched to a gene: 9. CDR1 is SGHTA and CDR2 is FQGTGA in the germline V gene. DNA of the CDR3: TGTGCCAGCACACAGGGGAGTAGCAGCACTGAAGCTTTCTTT. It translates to CASTQGSSSTEAFF.

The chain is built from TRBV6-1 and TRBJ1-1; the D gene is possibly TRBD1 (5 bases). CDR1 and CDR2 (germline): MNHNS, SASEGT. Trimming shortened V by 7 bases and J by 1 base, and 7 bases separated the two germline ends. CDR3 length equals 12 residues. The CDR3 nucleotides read TGTGCCAGCAAGACAGCGAACACTGAAGCTTTCTTT. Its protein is CASKTANTEAFF.

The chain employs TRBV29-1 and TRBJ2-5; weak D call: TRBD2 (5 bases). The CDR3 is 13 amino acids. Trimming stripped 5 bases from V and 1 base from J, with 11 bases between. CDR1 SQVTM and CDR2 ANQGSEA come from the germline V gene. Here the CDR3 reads CSVRGHIQETQYF. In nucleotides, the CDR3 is TGCAGCGTTAGAGGGCATATCCAAGAGACCCAGTACTTC.

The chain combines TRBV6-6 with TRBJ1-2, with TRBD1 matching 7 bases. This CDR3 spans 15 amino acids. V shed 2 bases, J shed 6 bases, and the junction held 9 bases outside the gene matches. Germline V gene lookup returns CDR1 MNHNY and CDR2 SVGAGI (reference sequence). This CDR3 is CASSYREGAFNGYTF. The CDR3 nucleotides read TGTGCCAGCAGTTACCGGGAGGGGGCGTTCAATGGCTACACCTTC.

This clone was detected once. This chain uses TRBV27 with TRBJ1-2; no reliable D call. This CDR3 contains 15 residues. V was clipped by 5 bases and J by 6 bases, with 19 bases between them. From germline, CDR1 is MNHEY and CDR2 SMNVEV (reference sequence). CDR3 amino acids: CASSPSDLPTNGYTF. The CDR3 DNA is TGTGCCAGCAGTCCCTCAGATTTGCCCACAAATGGCTACACCTTC.